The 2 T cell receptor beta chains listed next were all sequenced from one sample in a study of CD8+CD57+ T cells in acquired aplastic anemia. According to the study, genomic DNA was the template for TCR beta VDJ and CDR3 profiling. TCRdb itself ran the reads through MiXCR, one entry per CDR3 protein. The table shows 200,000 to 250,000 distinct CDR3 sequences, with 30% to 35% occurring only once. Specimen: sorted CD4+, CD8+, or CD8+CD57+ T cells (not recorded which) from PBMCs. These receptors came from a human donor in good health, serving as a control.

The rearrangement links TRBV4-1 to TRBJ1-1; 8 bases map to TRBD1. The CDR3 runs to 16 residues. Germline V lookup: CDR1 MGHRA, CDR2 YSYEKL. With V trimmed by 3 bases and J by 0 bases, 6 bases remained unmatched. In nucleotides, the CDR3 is TGCGCCAGCAGCCAGCGACAGGGGCTTATGAACACTGAAGCTTTCTTT. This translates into CASSQRQGLMNTEAFF.

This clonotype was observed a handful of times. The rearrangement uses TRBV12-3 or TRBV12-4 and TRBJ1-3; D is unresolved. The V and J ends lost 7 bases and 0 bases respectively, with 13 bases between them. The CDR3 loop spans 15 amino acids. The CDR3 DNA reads TGTGCCAGCACCCGCGGTCGCAGCTCTGGAAACACCATATATTTT. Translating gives CASTRGRSSGNTIYF.